The rows below give T cell receptor beta chains drawn from one sample of a study of molecular identifiers for immune sequencing clone quantification. MiXCR, applied by TCRdb to the PCR reads, yields one record per CDR3 protein. This sample yields fewer than 45,000 distinct CDR3 sequences, of which about 18% are seen a single time; roughly 7.1% belongs to the top ten. The sequenced material came from naive CD8+ T cells from blood, with Jurkat cell RNA spiked in. The receptor source for this set is a human donor in good health. Some libraries in this study had Jurkat cell RNA spiked in. CDR3s include the opening cysteine and the closing phenylalanine or tryptophan. A D gene is named only where the DNA matches it firmly. Expanded clones are given a class, and other clones once, few, many or no size at all.

TRBJ1-2 TRBD1 many TRBV12-3/TRBV12-4 TGTGCCAGCACCCTAGGGACAGGGGACTATGGCTACACCTTC CASTLGTGDYGYTF
TRBJ2-1 NA many TRBV11-2 TGTGCCAGCAGCTTTCCATCCGAGGACAGAGACTACAATGAGCAGTTCTTC CASSFPSEDRDYNEQFF
TRBJ2-1 TRBD2 few TRBV9 TGTGCCAGCAGCGCTAGCGGGAGGGGGGGTGAGCAGTTCTTC CASSASGRGGEQFF
TRBJ1-4 NA NA TRBV28 TGTGCCAGCAGCAACTATGTACTGTTTTTT CASSNYVLFF
TRBJ2-2 NA NA TRBV5-6 TGTGCCAGCAGCTTATTCGGGAGCACCGGGGAGCTGTTTTTT CASSLFGSTGELFF
TRBJ2-3 TRBD1 many TRBV6-1 TGTGCCAGCAGTGATGTGACAGGGGTACGAGATACGCAGTATTTT CASSDVTGVRDTQYF
TRBJ2-2 NA NA TRBV4-3 TGCGCCAGTAGTCCAAGCGCCGGTACGCTGACCTGGGAGCTGTTTTTT CASSPSAGTLTWELFF
TRBJ2-7 TRBD2 many TRBV4-1 TGCGCCAGCAGCCCTATAGCGGGAGGGCCCTACGAGCAGTACTTC CASSPIAGGPYEQYF
TRBJ2-1 TRBD2 few TRBV19 TGTGCCAGTAGTATTTTGGGGGGAGGGGCCTACAATGAGCAGTTCTTC CASSILGGGAYNEQFF
TRBJ2-1 NA many TRBV6-2/TRBV6-3 TGTGCCAGCAGTTACTTTAGTGGCAATGAGCAGTTCTTC CASSYFSGNEQFF
TRBJ2-2 NA many TRBV19 TGTGCCAGTAACATCGGGGCTTTGGGGGCTTACACCGGGGAGCTGTTTTTT CASNIGALGAYTGELFF
TRBJ2-4 NA many TRBV6-5 TGTGCCAGCAGTTCTACAAAATGGGTCGGAGCCAAAAACATTCAGTACTTC CASSSTKWVGAKNIQYF
TRBJ2-7 NA NA TRBV27 TGTGCCAGCAGGCGAGTTGGTTCCTACGAGCAGTACTTC CASRRVGSYEQYF
TRBJ2-7 TRBD2 NA TRBV28 TGTGCCAGCAGTTTTTTAACCCCCGCTAGCGGGATTGACGAGCAGTACTTC CASSFLTPASGIDEQYF
TRBJ1-5 NA many TRBV15 TGTGCCACCAGCAGACGAGGGAGCAATCAGCCCCAGCATTTT CATSRRGSNQPQHF
TRBJ2-1 NA few TRBV12-5 TGTGCTAGTGGTCTAGCAGGGGAGGCAGAGCAGTTCTTC CASGLAGEAEQFF
TRBJ2-4 TRBD2 NA TRBV7-8 TGTGCCAGCAGCCCACCCCCAGGACTAGACAAAAACATTCAGTACTTC CASSPPPGLDKNIQYF
TRBJ1-1 NA many TRBV12-3/TRBV12-4 TGTGCCAGCAGTTTCGGAGGGGTGAACACTGAAGCTTTCTTT CASSFGGVNTEAFF
TRBJ1-2 NA NA TRBV5-6 TGTGCCAGCAGCTTCAACAGGGCTGATGGCTACACCTTC CASSFNRADGYTF
TRBJ1-1 NA many TRBV4-3 TGCGCCAGCAGCCAAGGAGCAGGGAACACTGAAGCTTTCTTT CASSQGAGNTEAFF
TRBJ1-1 NA NA TRBV14 TGTGCCAGCAGCCAAGTCCCACGGGGAGGCACTGAAGCTTTCTTT CASSQVPRGGTEAFF
TRBJ2-1 TRBD2 many TRBV12-3/TRBV12-4 TGTGCCAGCAGTATGACTAGCGGGTCGGCGGGTGAGCAGTTCTTC CASSMTSGSAGEQFF
TRBJ2-7 NA few TRBV5-1 TGCGCCCTAAGCCCGGTTGACGAGCAGTACTTC CALSPVDEQYF
TRBJ2-2 NA NA TRBV7-9 TGTGCCAGCAGCTCGGTGGCAGGGGATACCGGGAAGCTGGTTTTT CASSSVAGDTGKLVF
TRBJ1-2 TRBD1 many TRBV27 TGTGCCAGCAGGTGGACAGGGAGCTATGGCTACACCTTC CASRWTGSYGYTF
TRBJ2-2 NA NA TRBV11-3 TGTGCCAGCAGCCCCTACGGTACCGGGGAGCTGTTTTTT CASSPYGTGELFF
TRBJ2-7 NA many TRBV20-1 TGCAGTGCGAGTCCGGAGCGGACCTCCTACGAGCAGTACTTC CSASPERTSYEQYF
TRBJ2-7 NA few TRBV6-6 TGTGCCAGCAGTTACACATACAGGGTTGAGCAGTACTTC CASSYTYRVEQYF
TRBJ2-4 TRBD1 many TRBV5-1 TGCGCCAGCAGCATCGGACAGGGGAAAAACATTCAGTACTTC CASSIGQGKNIQYF
TRBJ2-5 TRBD1 NA TRBV4-3 TGCGCCAGCAGCCAGACAGGGGAATCAGAGACCCAGTACTTC CASSQTGESETQYF
TRBJ2-2 TRBD1 many TRBV7-6 TGTGCCAGCAGGGGACAGAGGACCGGGGAGCTGTTTTTT CASRGQRTGELFF
TRBJ2-7 NA once TRBV28 TGTGCCAGCAGTCCCACTCCTGGGCTCGCCGAGCAGTACTTC CASSPTPGLAEQYF
TRBJ2-7 NA many TRBV5-6 TGTGCCAGCAGGCCGGGCCTTTCCCACGAGCAGTACTTC CASRPGLSHEQYF
TRBJ2-7 NA many TRBV7-2 TGTGCCAGCAGCTTAGAGCCCCCCCCGAACGAGCAGTACTTC CASSLEPPPNEQYF
TRBJ2-5 NA few TRBV13 TGTGCCAGCAGCTTAGGCGGGATCCAAGAGACCCAGTACTTC CASSLGGIQETQYF
TRBJ2-4 NA many TRBV14 TGTGCCAGCAGCCATTTACAGGGTCTAGGAAACATTCAGTACTTC CASSHLQGLGNIQYF
TRBJ2-1 TRBD2 NA TRBV7-2 TGTGCCAGCAGCCAGACTAGCGGGAATAATGAGCAGTTCTTC CASSQTSGNNEQFF
TRBJ2-3 NA many TRBV20-1 TGCAGTGCTAGTGAATGGGAATTTGGCACAGATACGCAGTATTTT CSASEWEFGTDTQYF
TRBJ2-7 TRBD1 many TRBV20-1 TGCAGTGCTAGAGATCTGGACAGGGGCTACGAGCAGTACTTC CSARDLDRGYEQYF
TRBJ1-1 NA few TRBV19 TGTGCCAGTAGCTCTGGTAACACTGAAGCTTTCTTT CASSSGNTEAFF
TRBJ2-1 NA many TRBV19 TGTGCCAGTAGTAGTGGTGGGGAGCAGTTCTTC CASSSGGEQFF
TRBJ2-2 NA many TRBV15 TGTGCCACCAGCAGAGTAGGGGGGTACCTCACCGGGGAGCTGTTTTTT CATSRVGGYLTGELFF
TRBJ2-3 NA many TRBV28 TGTGCCAGCAGTTTAATCCCCACAGATACGCAGTATTTT CASSLIPTDTQYF
TRBJ1-1 NA many TRBV27 TGTGCCAGCAGTAGCCTTTGGGACCGCTCCTCTGGAACTGAAGCTTTCTTT CASSSLWDRSSGTEAFF
TRBJ2-1 NA many TRBV9 TGTGCCAGCAGCCCCCCGAGCAATGAGCAGTTCTTC CASSPPSNEQFF
TRBJ2-1 NA NA TRBV7-2 TGTGCCAGCAGCAGATACCGGGCCCCCGTTCCGGATGAGCAGTTCTTC CASSRYRAPVPDEQFF
TRBJ2-5 NA few TRBV4-1 TGCGCCAGCAGCCAAGTACCCGGGCAGGGCGAGACCCAGTACTTC CASSQVPGQGETQYF
TRBJ1-5 TRBD1 many TRBV28 TGTGCCAGCACAGGGGGGAGCTCTATCGGGCCCCAGCATTTT CASTGGSSIGPQHF
TRBJ2-5 TRBD2 many TRBV9 TGTGCCAGCAGCGCAGCCGGGGGGGACCAAGAGACCCAGTACTTC CASSAAGGDQETQYF
TRBJ2-7 NA few TRBV24-1 TGTGCCACCAGTGATTTCTCTCGAGGGGAGCAGTACTTC CATSDFSRGEQYF
TRBJ1-2 TRBD1 NA TRBV20-1 TGCAGTGCTGGACAGGGTTTAGGCTACACCTTC CSAGQGLGYTF
TRBJ2-2 TRBD2 NA TRBV11-2 TGTGCCAGCAGCACCCGACTAGCGGTAAACACCGGGGAGCTGTTTTTT CASSTRLAVNTGELFF
TRBJ2-2 NA many TRBV3-1 TGTGCCAGCAGCTCTCCCCTCGGGTTTGGTGTTCCCGGGGAGCTGTTTTTT CASSSPLGFGVPGELFF
TRBJ2-7 NA NA TRBV2 TGTGCCAGCAGGACAGGCCTCGGTTACGAGCAGTACTTC CASRTGLGYEQYF
TRBJ2-3 NA many TRBV7-2 TGTGCCAGCAGCCCCAGCCGGGACAACACAGATACGCAGTATTTT CASSPSRDNTDTQYF